The 19 T cell receptor beta chains below all came from one sample that was sequenced in a study of blood T cell repertoires in COVID-19. The table came from immunoSEQ multiplex PCR; TCRdb's copy has only in-frame clones and leaves some out. The sample shows roughly 200,000 clones, 65% to 90% of them seen only once. Sequenced input: peripheral blood. These receptors came from a human donor in a cohort sampled during active COVID-19.

The V and J genes are TRBV5-1 and TRBJ2-5; unclear D gene. Germline assignment: CDR1 SGHRS and CDR2 YFSETQ. The ends were cut back, 1 base at V and 1 base at J, with 8 bases in the middle. The CDR3 is 14 residues long. CDR3 in amino acids: CASSLLSTQETQYF. In nucleotides, the CDR3 is TGCGCCAGCAGCTTGTTGTCTACCCAAGAGACCCAGTACTTC.

V and J are TRBV28 and TRBJ2-1, with 9 bases aligning to TRBD2. Germline CDR1 is MDHEN and CDR2 is SYDVKM. V dropped 5 bases and J dropped 1; count of bases not matched to a gene: 6. This CDR3 is 16 amino acids long. This CDR3 reads CASSAHLAGSYNEQFF. The CDR3 DNA sequence: TGTGCCAGCAGTGCTCATCTAGCGGGATCCTACAATGAGCAGTTCTTC.

V gene TRBV24-1 combines with J gene TRBJ2-3; TRBD2 matches at 7 bases. The CDR3 sequence is 16 residues long. CDR1 and CDR2 (germline): KGHDR, SFDVKD. The J segment lost 0 bases and the V segment lost 3 bases, leaving 5 bases of the junction unmatched. The CDR3 bases are TGTGCCACCAGTGATGCCGGACTAGATAGCACAGATACGCAGTATTTT. Protein product: CATSDAGLDSTDTQYF.

This chain uses TRBV2 with TRBJ2-1; 7 bases agree with TRBD1. Germline CDR1 is SNHLY and CDR2 is FYNNEI. This CDR3 is built from 12 residues. V trimming: 5 bases; J trimming: 10 bases; junction bases outside the gene matches: 5. The CDR3 here is CASSSGGGEQFF. The CDR3 DNA reads TGTGCCAGCAGTTCAGGGGGTGGCGAGCAGTTCTTC.

The chain is built from TRBV6-6 and TRBJ1-1; D is perhaps TRBD1 (6 bases). Per germline, CDR1 MNHNY and CDR2 SVGAGI (reference sequence). CDR3 length equals 15 residues. V lost 3 bases and J 7 bases, leaving 18 bases between the germline ends. The CDR3 DNA reads TGTGCCAGCAGTTATACGGCGCAGGGGCGAGATGAAGCTTTCTTT. Translating it yields CASSYTAQGRDEAFF.

This chain's CDR3 is CASSLNSGRNQPQHF. CDR3 DNA: TGTGCCAGCAGCTTAAATTCGGGGAGAAATCAGCCCCAGCATTTT. The gene calls are TRBV7-6 and TRBJ1-5; unclear D gene. CDR3 length: 15 residues. V lost 2 bases and J lost 4, with 12 bases in between. Germline V gene data show CDR1 as SGHVS and CDR2 as FNYEAQ.

This chain connects TRBV21-1 to TRBJ2-7; the table's D call, TRBD1, has no DNA check behind it. TRBV21-1 is assigned pseudogene status. The CDR3 is 16 amino acids. CDR3 sequence: CASSNKGNRARNEQYF. In nucleotides, the CDR3 is TGTGCCAGCAGCAATAAGGGAAACAGGGCGAGAAACGAGCAGTACTTC.

The chain uses TRBV7-8 and TRBJ2-1, with 8 bases fitting TRBD1. Germline CDR1 SGHVS, CDR2 FQNEAQ. This CDR3 is built from 15 residues. J was trimmed by 7 bases and V by 7 bases; bases with no gene match: 12. As DNA, the CDR3 is TGTGCCAGCACCCGAGGGCAGGGGGCGCGAAATGAGCAGTTCTTC. This gives the protein CASTRGQGARNEQFF.

The CDR3 sequence is CASSPWGQGTGELFF. CDR3 sequence (DNA): TGTGCCAGCTCACCATGGGGACAGGGTACCGGGGAGCTGTTTTTT. The chain combines TRBV18 with TRBJ2-2; TRBD1 matches 9 bases. The CDR3 runs 15 residues. Unmatched junction bases numbered 3, after V lost 2 bases and J lost 5 bases. CDR1 and CDR2 (germline): KGHSH, LQKENI.

The genes are TRBV28 and TRBJ2-2; D unclear. CDR3 length: 13 residues. CDR1 is MDHEN and CDR2 is SYDVKM in the germline V gene. Between the trimmed V and J ends, which lost 4 bases and 0 bases, there was a span of 3 bases. The CDR3 loop reads CASSYSNTGELFF. CDR3 sequence (DNA): TGTGCCAGCAGTTACTCGAACACCGGGGAGCTGTTTTTT. Full variable domain (missing parts from reference TRBV28 and TRBJ2-2): DVKVTQSSRYLVKRTGEKVFLECVQDMDHENMFWYRQDPGLGLRLIYFSYDVKMKEKGDIPEGYSVSREKKERFSLILESASTNQTSMYLCASSYSNTGELFFGEGSRLTVL.

CDR3 loop: CASSSLLVNTGELFF. CDR3 DNA sequence: TGTGCCAGCAGTTCCCTCTTAGTGAACACCGGGGAGCTGTTTTTT. The chain has TRBV27 and TRBJ2-2; D unclear. The germline V gene has CDR1 MNHEY and CDR2 SMNVEV (reference sequence). Trimming took off 4 bases at V and 1 base at J, with 10 bases between the two ends. This CDR3 is 15 amino acids long.

The V and J genes are TRBV5-4 and TRBJ1-4; D is possibly TRBD1 (6 bases). This CDR3 contains 14 residues. The V gene lost 0 bases and the J gene lost 7 bases, with 10 bases spanning the gap. Germline V gene sequence: CDR1 SGHNT, CDR2 YYREEE (reference sequence). DNA of the CDR3: TGTGCCAGCAGCTTGGACCAGGGGTCTGAAAAACTGTTTTTT. This gives the protein CASSLDQGSEKLFF. The variable domain in full, with the rest retrieved from reference TRBV5-4 and TRBJ1-4, is ETGVTQSPTHLIKTRGQQVTLRCSSQSGHNTVSWYQQALGQGPQFIFQYYREEENGRGNFPPRFSGLQFPNYSSELNVNALELDDSALYLCASSLDQGSEKLFFGSGTQLSVL.

The chain joins TRBV7-2 to TRBJ1-2; TRBD1 might be the D (5 bases). This CDR3 region has 15 residues. V dropped 6 bases and J dropped 7 bases, with 21 bases sitting between them. Germline assignment: CDR1 SGHTA and CDR2 FQGNSA. The CDR3 protein is CASRYTGSTLSGYTF. The CDR3 DNA is TGTGCCAGCAGGTATACAGGCTCGACCTTGTCTGGCTACACCTTC.

This chain links TRBV11-2 with TRBJ2-1; D is uncertain. Germline V CDR1 and CDR2: SGHAT, FQNNGV. The CDR3 length is 11 residues. The germline V and J ends were trimmed by 5 bases and 6 bases, with 5 bases remaining between them. CDR3 DNA sequence: TGTGCCAGCAGCGACACCAATGAGCAGTTCTTC. Encoded protein: CASSDTNEQFF.

This clone was seen just once. The genes are TRBV5-1 and TRBJ2-2; D might be TRBD1 (5 bases). Germline V CDR1 and CDR2: SGHRS, YFSETQ. This CDR3 has 14 amino acids. Trimming removed 1 base at V and 6 bases at J, with 10 bases between. CDR3 bases: TGCGCCAGCAGCTTGAACTTGGGGCCCGGGGAGCTGTTTTTT. Its protein product is CASSLNLGPGELFF.

Turning to this clone: The identical CDR3 is also encoded by other nucleotide sequences in the sample. The rearrangement links TRBV4-2 to TRBJ1-6; tentatively, D is TRBD1 (6 bases). V lost 0 bases to trimming and J lost 6 bases, with 12 bases between them. The CDR3 has 16 residues. The germline CDR1 and CDR2 sequences are LGHNA and YNFKEQ. The CDR3 loop reads CASSQDEGHPNSPLHF. Written as DNA, the CDR3 is TGTGCCAGCAGCCAAGATGAGGGACACCCTAATTCACCCCTCCACTTT.

This rearrangement joins TRBV12-3 or TRBV12-4 to TRBJ2-7, with 9 bases aligning to TRBD1. The J segment lost 6 bases and the V segment lost 4 bases, leaving 1 base of the junction unmatched. This CDR3 is 12 amino acids long. CDR3 in DNA: TGTGCCAGCAGTTCGACAGGGGGCGAGCAGTACTTC. Translated, it gives CASSSTGGEQYF.

This clone was counted only a few times. V is TRBV3-1 (or the pseudogene TRBV3-2) and J is TRBJ2-2, with 7 bases that match TRBD2. Trimming removed 1 base from V and 3 bases from J; junction bases left unmatched: 8. This CDR3 has 17 amino acids. CDR1 and CDR2 from the germline V gene are LGHDT and YNNKEL (reference sequence). The CDR3 loop reads CASSQGPGLGYTGELFF. CDR3 DNA: TGTGCCAGCAGCCAAGGTCCAGGACTAGGATACACCGGGGAGCTGTTTTTT.

The rearrangement joins TRBV18 to TRBJ2-5; 10 bases are a match to TRBD2. Germline V lookup: CDR1 KGHSH, CDR2 LQKENI. The CDR3 runs 18 residues. The J segment lost 2 bases and the V segment lost 2 bases, leaving 11 bases of the junction unmatched. Here the CDR3 reads CASSPRGLAGAGQETQYF. For the CDR3, the DNA is TGTGCCAGCTCACCAAGGGGCCTAGCGGGAGCAGGGCAAGAGACCCAGTACTTC.